A selection of T cell receptor beta chains follows, all from one sample in a study of identical twins. MiXCR, run by TCRdb on the 5' RACE reads, gives a single entry per CDR3 protein. This table has 1.5 million to 2 million distinct CDR3 sequences, around a third appearing once. The sequenced sample consisted of cord blood. These receptors all stem from a newborn girl in good health. Each CDR3 is given with its conserved first and last residue. Each record gives: V gene, J gene, D gene, clone size, CDR3 protein, CDR3 DNA. A D gene is named only where the DNA matches it firmly. The size entry is marked missing in some rows and otherwise reads once, few, many or a size class.

TRBV25-1	TRBJ2-1	TRBD2	NA	CASSGRTSGGMKQFF	TGTGCCAGCAGTGGGCGGACTAGCGGGGGGATGAAGCAGTTCTTC
TRBV15	TRBJ2-1	NA	NA	CATSRLALYNEQFF	TGTGCCACCAGCAGACTAGCACTTTACAATGAGCAGTTCTTC
TRBV3-1	TRBJ2-7	NA	NA	CASSRRNGPYEQYF	TGTGCCAGCAGCCGCCGGAACGGTCCCTACGAGCAGTACTTC
TRBV28	TRBJ2-3	TRBD2	NA	CASSLSRASGSTGDMQYF	TGTGCCAGCAGTTTATCGCGTGCTAGCGGGAGTACCGGGGATATGCAGTATTTT
TRBV20-1	TRBJ2-3	NA	few	CSARVLVSTDTQYF	TGCAGTGCTAGAGTACTCGTTAGCACAGATACGCAGTATTTT
TRBV12-3/TRBV12-4	TRBJ2-7	NA	NA	CASITRSSYNEQYF	TGTGCCAGCATTACACGGAGCTCCTACAATGAGCAGTACTTC
TRBV20-1	TRBJ2-5	NA	NA	CSALGLPSNEQYF	TGCAGCGCGCTCGGACTACCCTCCAATGAGCAGTACTTC
TRBV29-1	TRBJ1-2	TRBD1	few	CSVGPGTGYGYTF	TGCAGCGTCGGCCCCGGGACAGGTTATGGCTACACCTTC
TRBV4-2	TRBJ1-2	NA	many	CASSQELHGHYGYTF	TGTGCCAGCAGCCAAGAACTTCACGGCCACTATGGCTACACCTTC
TRBV5-1	TRBJ1-5	NA	NA	CASSPKGGSNQPQHF	TGCGCCAGCAGCCCTAAGGGGGGCAGCAATCAGCCCCAGCATTTT
TRBV4-2	TRBJ1-2	NA	NA	CASSQTGYGCTF	TGTGCCAGCAGCCAAACAGGCTATGGCTGCACCTTC
TRBV29-1	TRBJ1-2	TRBD1	NA	CSVTLRTGSYGYTF	TGCAGCGTGACCTTGAGGACAGGGAGCTATGGCTACACCTTC
TRBV20-1	TRBJ2-1	NA	NA	CSARDIGASALKGEQFF	TGCAGTGCTAGAGATATTGGGGCTAGCGCCCTTAAGGGTGAGCAGTTCTTC
TRBV12-3/TRBV12-4	TRBJ2-3	TRBD2	NA	CASRAGLAGNTDTQYF	TGTGCCAGCAGGGCCGGACTAGCGGGGAACACAGATACGCAGTATTTT
TRBV24-1	TRBJ2-3	NA	NA	CATNQTTDTKYF	TGTGCCACCAACCAGACCACAGATACGAAGTATTTT